Described below is a single TCR beta chain sequence and its context. Its antigen is not identified. Arm-PCR of CDR3 regions with iRepertoire HTBI primers generated TCR beta libraries. TCRdb ran MiXCR on the multiplex PCR reads and lists one entry per CDR3 protein. Here the sample spans 550,000 to 650,000 distinct CDR3 sequences, about 16% being singletons. This record belongs to a study of regulatory T cells in long-lasting Graves disease. Findings and limits, study-wide: When disease was persistent, TRBV28, TRBJ1-2 and TRBJ2-5 were the favored segments.

The CDR3 has 13 amino acids. The germline gives CDR1 SGDLS, CDR2 YYNGEE. Trimming left V 0 bases short and J 5 bases short, with 8 bases between. Time point given: newly diagnosed GD, antithyroid drugs for less than 3 months. Isolated PBMC RNA provided the starting material for the TCR library. These same records also appear under a second study, on T cells in Graves' hyperthyroidism and ophthalmopathy. That study adds: No progression to ophthalmopathy during 18 months of follow-up defined stable disease. Ophthalmopathy was distinguished from stable hyperthyroidism by 13 V-J signatures.

This TCR came from a man younger than 30 with Graves disease. The chain carries TRBV9 and TRBJ1-1; the D is unclear. The sequenced sample was peripheral blood mononuclear cells (PBMCs), obtained at new diagnosis, from a patient treated with antithyroid drugs. The CDR3 DNA sequence: TGTGCCAGCAGCGTAGGGGTCGGGACTGAAGCTTTCTTT. It is translated as CASSVGVGTEAFF.